This T cell receptor (beta chain) comes out of a study of T cell responses to AZD1222 COVID-19 vaccine. Regarding the study as a whole: The span of vaccine-associated CD4 TCRs extended across spike, with dominance at 160-218 and 743-854. Baseline seropositives among AZD1222 recipients totaled only 5 to 7.

The CDR3 consists of 12 residues. The germline CDR1 and CDR2 sequences are SEHNR and FQNEAQ (reference sequence). V lost 11 bases, J lost 8 bases, and 18 bases lay in between. The assay was immunoSEQ multiplex PCR, and TCRdb's table has in-frame clones only and misses some. The sample holds approximately 120,000 clones, about 89% seen once. This clone was counted a single time. Its antigen is undetermined. This rearrangement joins TRBV7-9 to TRBJ1-2; D may be TRBD1 (5 bases). The sequence was collected from an adult in good health. Sequencing was performed on peripheral blood, taken on day 0 of MenACWY control vaccination. For the CDR3, the DNA is TGTGCCTCGAAGTGGGGGTCTTGGGGCTACACCTTC. It codes for CASKWGSWGYTF.